This T cell receptor (beta chain) is from a study of T cell repertoires in cytomegalovirus infection. Across the study: It was recently identified HLA-C-restricted and well-studied HLA-B-restricted CMV epitopes that the study used. Shared public TCR beta signatures pointed to both CMV infection and a matching HLA type.

V lost 5 bases, J lost 4 bases, and 17 bases lay in between. The CDR3 has 15 amino acids. Germline-derived CDR1 and CDR2 are SGHTA and FQGNSA. This clonotype appeared many times. Its antigen is still unknown. TCRdb used MiXCR to reprocess the reads, holding one entry per CDR3 protein. The sample has roughly 800,000 distinct CDR3 sequences; approximately 32% are singletons. Study results and limitations: In two of eight donors, the top clonotype was HLA-C-restricted CMV-specific. People with CMV and the relevant HLA were identified by cumulative public TCR beta family frequency.

The chain couples TRBV7-2 to TRBJ1-2, with unresolved D. The sequencing used cultured CD8+ T cells from PBMCs, collected from culture after CMV antigen stimulation. This clonotype was sampled from a human donor in good health (CMV status not recorded). Some clones in this sample may be carry-over from other donors' samples. This CDR3 reads CASSGYLGVVYGYTF. Written as DNA, the CDR3 is TGTGCCAGCAGCGGATACCTGGGTGTCGTCTATGGCTACACCTTC.